The sequence of this TCR beta chain was determined in a study of blood T cell repertoires in COVID-19. Study in general: Acute-phase and convalescent COVID-19 samples originated in the United States, Italy and Spain. Nucleic acid was either cDNA or gDNA, and it came from T cells, B-cell-depleted T cells, or PBMCs.

CDR1 is SNHLY and CDR2 is FYNNEI in the germline V gene. The junction had 8 bases not matched to a gene; V was cut back by 5 bases and J by 4 bases. CDR3 length: 15 residues. This table comes from immunoSEQ multiplex PCR, and its TCRdb copy is limited to in-frame clones, with some not included. The sample carries around 250,000 clones, around 83% recorded once. The chain uses TRBV2 and TRBJ2-7; 10 nucleotides match TRBD1. The sequencing sample was made of peripheral blood. The receptor was derived from a woman in her thirties or forties who had recovered from COVID-19. The CDR3 coding sequence is TGTGCCAGCAGTCTATCGGGACAGGGGAGGTACGAGCAGTACTTC. Its protein product is CASSLSGQGRYEQYF.